The next 7 T cell receptor beta chains were all read from a single sample in a study of beta chain features in type 1 diabetes. As every portion of the isolated RNA was reverse transcribed, the sequencing read expressed TCRB transcripts. Libraries were prepared by immunoSEQ multiplex PCR; TCRdb keeps only in-frame clonotypes and omits some of them. The data hold hundreds of thousands of clones, with approximately 14% observed a single time. Sequenced material: naive CD4+ T cells from blood. These receptors came from a man aged 25-45 years in good health.

This sequence joins TRBV29-1 and TRBJ2-3; 13 bases match TRBD2. Germline CDR1 reads SQVTM; CDR2 reads ANQGSEA. The CDR3 length is 14 residues. Trimming cost V 4 bases and J 5 bases; bases outside gene matches: 3. The CDR3 DNA is TGCAGCGTTGGGACTAGCGGGAGTGGAGATACGCAGTATTTT. It specifies CSVGTSGSGDTQYF.

This chain connects TRBV18 to TRBJ2-3, with D possibly TRBD2 on 6 matching bases. Germline CDR1 is KGHSH and CDR2 is LQKENI. Trimming left V 3 bases short and J 7 bases short, with 20 bases between. The CDR3 totals 16 residues. In nucleotides, the CDR3 is TGTGCCAGCTCACCTGGGGCCGGAGGGCCTCTAAATACGCAGTATTTT. Its translation is CASSPGAGGPLNTQYF. Full variable domain (rest looked up from reference TRBV18 and TRBJ2-3): NAGVMQNPRHLVRRRGQEARLRCSPMKGHSHVYWYRQLPEEGLKFMVYLQKENIIDESGMPKERFSAEFPKEGPSILRIQQVVRGDSAAYFCASSPGAGGPLNTQYFGPGTRLTVL.

This clone was observed a few times. The chain employs TRBV7-2 and TRBJ2-1; 10 nucleotides line up with TRBD2. The CDR3 contains 17 residues. Germline lookup yields CDR1 SGHTA and CDR2 FQGNSA. V trimming: 5 bases; J trimming: 3 bases; junction bases outside the gene matches: 10. The CDR3 DNA reads TGTGCCAGCAGCCCCGGCCGTAGCGGGAGGATCTACAATGAGCAGTTCTTC. This gives the protein CASSPGRSGRIYNEQFF.

This clone was counted only a few times. This chain joins TRBV30 and TRBJ1-2; D ambiguous. This CDR3 has 13 amino acids. V shed 4 bases and J shed 7 bases, with 16 bases lying between them. Per germline, CDR1 GTSNPN and CDR2 SVGIG (reference sequence). The CDR3: CAWTPGLNLGYTF. The CDR3 DNA reads TGTGCCTGGACCCCCGGACTGAACCTTGGCTACACCTTC.

In this sample, this clone turned up a few times. This rearrangement joins TRBV28 to TRBJ2-4; the D is unclear. Germline CDR1 and CDR2: MDHEN and SYDVKM. This CDR3 contains 16 residues. Trimming shortened V by 1 base and J by 9 bases, and 19 bases separated the two germline ends. CDR3 residues: CASSLFAGRVVGIQYF. The CDR3 DNA sequence: TGTGCCAGCAGTTTATTCGCCGGGCGTGTAGTTGGCATTCAGTACTTC.

As for this clone: Other DNA sequences from this sample encode an identical CDR3 as well. The chain couples TRBV2 to TRBJ2-3, with D perhaps matching TRBD2 (5 bases). The CDR3 contains 13 residues. V was clipped by 7 bases and J by 1 base, with 9 bases between them. Germline V gene lookup returns CDR1 SNHLY and CDR2 FYNNEI. CDR3 in amino acids: CASTTGGTDTQYF. The CDR3 bases are TGTGCCAGCACCACCGGGGGCACAGATACGCAGTATTTT. Supplemented by reference TRBV2 and TRBJ2-3, the full variable domain reads EPEVTQTPSHQVTQMGQEVILRCVPISNHLYFYWYRQILGQKVEFLVSFYNNEISEKSEIFDDQFSVERPDGSNFTLKIRSTKLEDSAMYFCASTTGGTDTQYFGPGTRLTVL.

The rearrangement uses TRBV5-4 and TRBJ2-5, with 7 bases aligning to TRBD1. CDR3 length: 15 amino acids. The junction had 9 bases not matched to a gene; V was cut back by 3 bases and J by 4 bases. Per germline, CDR1 SGHNT and CDR2 YYREEE (reference sequence). The CDR3 nucleotides read TGTGCCAGCAGCTCTGGGACAGCGCCAATAGAGACCCAGTACTTC. Its protein is CASSSGTAPIETQYF.